One T cell receptor (beta chain) is described in this entry. Primers: 60 Vbeta forward and 13 Jbeta reverse. Data came from immunoSEQ multiplex PCR; TCRdb stores just in-frame clones and leaves some out. The data hold about 150,000 clones, with around 79% observed a single time. This record comes from a study of cytomegalovirus exposure and HLA in healthy donors. Germline V gene sequence: CDR1 SNHLY, CDR2 FYNNEI. The CDR3 sequence is 15 residues long. V was clipped by 7 bases and J by 0 bases, with 10 bases between them. This clonotype was sampled from a man in his thirties or forties in good health and CMV-seropositive. Sequenced: PBMCs. The chain couples TRBV2 to TRBJ1-6; D gene uncertain. The CDR3 sequence is CASKLGSSYNSPLHF. The CDR3 DNA reads as TGTGCCAGCAAGCTCGGGAGCTCCTATAATTCACCCCTCCACTTT.